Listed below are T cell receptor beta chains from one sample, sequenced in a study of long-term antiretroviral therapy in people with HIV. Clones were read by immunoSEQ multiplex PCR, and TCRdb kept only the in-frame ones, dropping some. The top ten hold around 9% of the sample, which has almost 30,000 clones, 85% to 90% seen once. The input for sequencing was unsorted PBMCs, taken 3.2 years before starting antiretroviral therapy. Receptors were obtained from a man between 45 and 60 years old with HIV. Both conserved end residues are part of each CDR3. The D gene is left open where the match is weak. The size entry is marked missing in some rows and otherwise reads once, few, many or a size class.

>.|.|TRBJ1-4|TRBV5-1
CASSLIGATNEKLFF
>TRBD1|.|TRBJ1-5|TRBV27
CASSLDRTGDQPQHF
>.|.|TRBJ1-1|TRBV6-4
CASSLDMNTEAFF
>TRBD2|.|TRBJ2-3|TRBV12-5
CASGLGRTSGTDTQYF
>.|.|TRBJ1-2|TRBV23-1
CASSQPASRKANYGYTF
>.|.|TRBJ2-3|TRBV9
CASSVSSTGSGTDTQYF
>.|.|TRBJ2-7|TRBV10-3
CAIGEVSYEQYF
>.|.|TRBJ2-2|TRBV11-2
CASSPWSLAPNPGELFF
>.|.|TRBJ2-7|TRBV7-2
CASSLVSGESYEQYF
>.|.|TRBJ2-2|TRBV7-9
CASSLLGWQGHTGELFF
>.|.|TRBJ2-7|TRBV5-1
CASSRQHSYEQYF
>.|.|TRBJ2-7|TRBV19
CASSRQEDSYEQYF
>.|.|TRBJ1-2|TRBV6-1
CASSEQQNYGYTF
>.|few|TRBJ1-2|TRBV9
CASSVDGRYGYTF
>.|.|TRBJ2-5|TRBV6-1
CASSEFIGGETQYF
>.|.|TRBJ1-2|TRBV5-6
CASSPGENYGYTF
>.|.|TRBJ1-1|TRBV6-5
CASTQRGGTEAFF
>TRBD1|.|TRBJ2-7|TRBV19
CASSNPGTGTYEQYF
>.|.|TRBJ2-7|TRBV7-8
CASSPDPWEEQYF
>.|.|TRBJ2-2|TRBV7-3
CASRQGPGELFF
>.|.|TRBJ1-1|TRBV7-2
CASSLEQVNTEAFF
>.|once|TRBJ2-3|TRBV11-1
CASSPQRYTDTQYF
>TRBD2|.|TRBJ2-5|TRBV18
CASSPPLAGGPLRTQYF
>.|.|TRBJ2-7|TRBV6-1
CASSVRLVEQYF
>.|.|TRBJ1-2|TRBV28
CASSFYTYGYTF
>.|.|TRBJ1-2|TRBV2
CASSERQSRDYGYTF
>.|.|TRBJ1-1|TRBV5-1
CASTSERGRWAEAFF
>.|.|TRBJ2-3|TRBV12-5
CASGLVGIDTQYF
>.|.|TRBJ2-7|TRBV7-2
CASSSGGWEQYF
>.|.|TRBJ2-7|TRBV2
CARANEQYF
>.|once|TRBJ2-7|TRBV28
CASSTTGSYEQYF
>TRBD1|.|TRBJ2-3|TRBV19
CASSPGGQLNTQYF
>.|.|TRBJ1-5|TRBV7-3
CASSRQSRAHQPQHF
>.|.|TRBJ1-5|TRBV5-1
CASSLDAQHNQPQHF
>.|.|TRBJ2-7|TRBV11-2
CASSLEAGQPPYEQYF
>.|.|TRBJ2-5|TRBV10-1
CASSEGETQYF
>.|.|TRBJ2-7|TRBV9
CASSVGSDAYEQYF
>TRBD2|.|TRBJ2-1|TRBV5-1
CASSLDGGGLAQFF
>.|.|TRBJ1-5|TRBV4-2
CASSQDQGDQPQHF
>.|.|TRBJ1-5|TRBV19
CASRVLAGNQPQHF
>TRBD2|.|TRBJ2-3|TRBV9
CASSGLTSYDTQYF
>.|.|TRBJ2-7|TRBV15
CATSRAGPPYEQYF